What follows describes a single TCR beta chain. The CDR3 length is 12 residues. V dropped 7 bases and J dropped 8 bases, with 12 bases sitting between them. These data belong to a study of blood T cell repertoires in COVID-19. Per the original data handling: Quantification of nucleated cells was approximated via reference gene primer amplification. The repertoire was sequenced with immunoSEQ multiplex PCR; TCRdb's copy has only in-frame clones and lacks some. V, J and clone size derive from that table, while D and trimming were established from the DNA sequence. This table has 150,000 to 200,000 clones, approximately 86% appearing once.

This receptor was taken from a man between 65 and 85 years old with active or convalescent COVID-19. The source material was peripheral blood. This chain uses TRBV12-3 or TRBV12-4 with TRBJ1-5, with D unclear. Written as DNA, the CDR3 is TGTGCCAGCACCATGAGGAGCGAGCCCCAGCATTTT. This encodes CASTMRSEPQHF.